These T cell receptor beta chains were read from a single sample in a study of blood T cell repertoires in COVID-19. Data came from immunoSEQ multiplex PCR; TCRdb stores just in-frame clones and leaves some out. The sample has more than 150,000 clones; about 75% are singletons. The material sequenced was peripheral blood. These receptor sequences come from a woman in her seventies with acute or convalescent COVID-19. Each CDR3 is given with its conserved first and last residue. D genes are given only for firm matches. Size is omitted from some rows. Given values are once, few, many or a class for expanded clones.

clone size,D gene,J gene,V gene,CDR3 protein,CDR3 DNA
NA,NA,TRBJ2-1,TRBV15,CATSRDGARLNNEQFF,TGTGCCACCAGCAGAGATGGGGCTCGGCTCAACAATGAGCAGTTCTTC
NA,TRBD2,TRBJ2-5,TRBV10-3,CAIRSSTSGSETQYF,TGTGCCATCCGGAGTAGCACTAGCGGGAGTGAGACCCAGTACTTC
once,NA,TRBJ2-1,TRBV2,CASSEGRYNEQFF,TGTGCCAGCAGTGAAGGCAGATACAATGAGCAGTTCTTC
many,TRBD2,TRBJ2-3,TRBV2,CASSLYLSGNVDSTQYF,TGTGCCAGCAGTCTATACCTTAGCGGGAACGTCGATTCTACGCAGTATTTT
NA,TRBD1,TRBJ2-5,TRBV9,CASARQGAGETQYF,TGTGCCAGCGCCAGACAGGGGGCAGGGGAGACCCAGTACTTC
NA,TRBD2,TRBJ2-1,TRBV19,CASSISGYEQFF,TGTGCCAGTAGTATTAGCGGGTATGAGCAGTTCTTC
NA,TRBD1,TRBJ1-4,TRBV2,CASSGDRARATGSEKLFF,TGTGCCAGCAGCGGAGACAGGGCGAGAGCTACGGGGAGTGAAAAACTGTTTTTT
NA,NA,TRBJ1-6,TRBV4-1,CASSQQTLALSPLHF,TGCGCCAGCAGCCAACAAACTCTTGCGCTTTCACCCCTCCACTTT
NA,TRBD1,TRBJ1-4,TRBV5-1,CASSGTGRNEKLFF,TGCGCCAGCAGCGGGACAGGGAGAAATGAAAAACTGTTTTTT
NA,TRBD2,TRBJ2-2,TRBV2,CASSEGLADTGELFF,TGTGCCAGCAGCGAGGGACTAGCAGACACCGGGGAGCTGTTTTTT
NA,TRBD2,TRBJ2-1,TRBV6-5,CASSQSGTYNEQFF,TGTGCCAGCAGCCAGAGCGGGACCTACAATGAGCAGTTCTTC
NA,NA,TRBJ1-2,TRBV24-1,CATSDRPTGGYTF,TGTGCCACCAGTGACCGTCCCACGGGGGGCTACACCTTC
NA,TRBD2,TRBJ2-1,TRBV5-1,CASSPMGLAEPSSYNEQFF,TGCGCCAGCAGCCCCATGGGACTAGCTGAACCAAGCTCCTACAATGAGCAGTTCTTC
NA,TRBD2,TRBJ2-4,TRBV20-1,CSASTGRYSGSLFAKNIQYF,TGCAGTGCTAGTACAGGGAGGTATAGCGGGAGTCTCTTTGCCAAAAACATTCAGTACTTC
NA,NA,TRBJ1-6,TRBV18,CASSQGQFTEGVSPLHF,TGTGCCAGCTCGCAGGGCCAGTTCACGGAGGGAGTTTCACCCCTCCACTTT
few,TRBD1,TRBJ1-2,TRBV27,CASRSTWTGGMANYGYTF,TGTGCCAGCAGATCCACCTGGACAGGGGGCATGGCTAACTATGGCTACACCTTC
NA,TRBD1,TRBJ2-2,TRBV3-1/TRBV3-2,CASSVWTGDAGELFF,TGTGCCAGCAGCGTATGGACAGGGGACGCCGGGGAGCTGTTTTTT
NA,TRBD2,TRBJ2-7,TRBV3-1/TRBV3-2,CASSQAWTSGRVGEQYF,TGTGCCAGCAGCCAAGCTTGGACTAGCGGGAGAGTAGGCGAGCAGTACTTC
few,NA,TRBJ1-3,TRBV3-1/TRBV3-2,CASSLGSRNTIYF,TGTGCCAGCAGCCTGGGCAGTAGAAACACCATATATTTT
NA,NA,TRBJ2-6,TRBV6-6,CASTLTGANVLTF,TGTGCCAGTACACTAACTGGGGCCAACGTCCTGACTTTC
NA,TRBD1,TRBJ2-1,TRBV19,CASSHDRASYNEQFF,TGTGCCAGTAGTCACGACAGGGCGTCCTACAATGAGCAGTTCTTC
NA,NA,TRBJ1-4,TRBV6-5,CASLWGPNEKLFF,TGTGCCAGTCTATGGGGGCCTAATGAAAAACTGTTTTTT
NA,NA,TRBJ2-1,TRBV29-1,CSVERQGTNEQFF,TGCAGCGTTGAGAGGCAGGGCACTAATGAGCAGTTCTTC
NA,TRBD1,TRBJ2-2,TRBV6-1,CASSEAGPGTGTNTGELFF,TGTGCCAGCAGTGAAGCGGGTCCTGGGACAGGGACGAACACCGGGGAGCTGTTTTTT
NA,TRBD2,TRBJ2-2,TRBV19,CASSTSGKPGELFF,TGTGCCAGTAGTACTAGCGGGAAGCCCGGGGAGCTGTTTTTT
NA,TRBD1,TRBJ1-4,TRBV5-6,CASSWAQTGGTVFF,TGTGCCAGCAGCTGGGCACAGACAGGGGGCACCGTGTTTTTT
NA,NA,TRBJ1-3,TRBV20-1,CSASPPQGTSGNTIYF,TGCAGTGCTAGTCCACCACAGGGAACCTCTGGAAACACCATATATTTT
NA,TRBD2,TRBJ2-1,TRBV24-1,CATRGLGDNEQFF,TGTGCCACCAGAGGACTAGGCGACAATGAGCAGTTCTTC
NA,TRBD2,TRBJ2-2,TRBV5-1,CASSLGASGNTGELFF,TGCGCCAGCAGCTTGGGGGCTAGCGGGAACACCGGGGAGCTGTTTTTT